The rows below give T cell receptor beta chains drawn from one sample of a study of beta chain features in type 1 diabetes. Assay: immunoSEQ multiplex PCR; the TCRdb copy retains only in-frame clones and omits some. The sample yields about 230,000 clones, roughly 17% seen once. The sample comprised naive CD4+ T cells from blood. These receptors came from a man aged 25-45 years with type 1 diabetes. CDR3s include the opening cysteine and the closing phenylalanine or tryptophan. D genes are given only for firm matches. For some rows the clone size is stated as once, few or many, or as a class when expanded; others skip it.

CDR3: CAINSIAEAYEQYF
DNA: TGTGCCATCAACTCAATAGCGGAAGCCTACGAGCAGTACTTC
length: 14
D: .
size: once
J: TRBJ2-7
V: TRBV10-3

CDR3: CSIIKVMNEQFF
DNA: TGCAGCATTATTAAGGTGATGAATGAGCAGTTCTTC
length: 12
D: .
size: once
J: TRBJ2-1
V: TRBV29-1

CDR3: CASSPPSADTQYF
DNA: TGTGCCAGCTCACCTCCTAGCGCAGATACGCAGTATTTT
length: 13
D: .
size: few
J: TRBJ2-3
V: TRBV18

CDR3: CAIGLLNTGELFF
DNA: TGTGCCATCGGCCTGTTGAACACCGGGGAGCTGTTTTTT
length: 13
D: .
size: few
J: TRBJ2-2
V: TRBV10-3

CDR3: CASSLAGQLYGYTF
DNA: TGTGCCAGCAGCTTAGCCGGGCAGCTCTATGGCTACACCTTC
length: 14
D: .
size: .
J: TRBJ1-2
V: TRBV7-2

CDR3: CASSLGVEETQYF
DNA: TGCGCCAGCAGCTTGGGTGTAGAAGAGACCCAGTACTTC
length: 13
D: .
size: .
J: TRBJ2-5
V: TRBV5-1

CDR3: CASRGTGLATDTQYF
DNA: TGTGCCAGCAGAGGTACGGGACTAGCCACAGATACGCAGTATTTT
length: 15
D: TRBD2
size: .
J: TRBJ2-3
V: TRBV9

CDR3: CASSLERPREAFF
DNA: TGTGCCAGCAGCTTAGAGCGGCCCAGGGAGGCTTTCTTT
length: 13
D: .
size: .
J: TRBJ1-1
V: TRBV7-2

CDR3: CASSLILADTQYF
DNA: TGTGCCAGCAGCTTAATTCTTGCAGATACGCAGTATTTT
length: 13
D: .
size: few
J: TRBJ2-3
V: TRBV7-2

CDR3: CASSPPGIYGYTF
DNA: TGTGCCAGCTCACCACCGGGAATCTATGGCTACACCTTC
length: 13
D: .
size: once
J: TRBJ1-2
V: TRBV18

CDR3: CASSLWDRLAETQYF
DNA: TGCGCCAGCAGCTTGTGGGACAGGCTAGCGGAGACCCAGTACTTC
length: 15
D: TRBD1
size: .
J: TRBJ2-5
V: TRBV5-1

CDR3: CASSLTGTEQYF
DNA: TGCGCCAGCAGCTTGACCGGGACCGAGCAGTACTTC
length: 12
D: .
size: few
J: TRBJ2-7
V: TRBV5-1

CDR3: CATSRANYGYTF
DNA: TGTGCCACCAGCAGAGCTAACTATGGCTACACCTTC
length: 12
D: .
size: few
J: TRBJ1-2
V: TRBV15

CDR3: CASNGFETQYF
DNA: TGTGCCAGCAATGGTTTTGAGACCCAGTACTTC
length: 11
D: .
size: .
J: TRBJ2-5
V: TRBV21-1

CDR3: CSVDREVTEAFF
DNA: TGCAGCGTGGACAGGGAGGTCACTGAAGCTTTCTTT
length: 12
D: TRBD1
size: .
J: TRBJ1-1
V: TRBV29-1

CDR3: CAWNPRDTGRRQETQYF
DNA: TGTGCCTGGAACCCTCGGGATACGGGAAGGAGACAAGAGACCCAGTACTTC
length: 17
D: .
size: .
J: TRBJ2-5
V: TRBV30

CDR3: CASRKDISGANVLTF
DNA: TGTGCCAGCAGAAAGGACATTTCTGGGGCCAACGTCCTGACTTTC
length: 15
D: .
size: .
J: TRBJ2-6
V: TRBV6-6

CDR3: CSGGQGPGTYEQYF
DNA: TGCAGCGGTGGACAGGGGCCGGGTACCTACGAGCAGTACTTC
length: 14
D: TRBD1
size: .
J: TRBJ2-7
V: TRBV29-1

CDR3: CASRHNSVGDGEQYF
DNA: TGTGCCAGCAGACACAACTCCGTGGGGGATGGCGAGCAGTACTTC
length: 15
D: .
size: .
J: TRBJ2-7
V: TRBV27

CDR3: CASSSFSGANVLTF
DNA: TGTGCCAGCAGCAGTTTTTCTGGGGCCAACGTCCTGACTTTC
length: 14
D: .
size: .
J: TRBJ2-6
V: TRBV27

CDR3: CAWRGQSRSDTQYF
DNA: TGTGCCTGGAGGGGACAGTCCCGCTCAGATACGCAGTATTTT
length: 14
D: TRBD1
size: .
J: TRBJ2-3
V: TRBV30

CDR3: CASSPKTSGTSYNEQFF
DNA: TGTGCCAGCAGCCCGAAGACTAGCGGCACCTCCTACAATGAGCAGTTCTTC
length: 17
D: TRBD2
size: few
J: TRBJ2-1
V: TRBV4-2

CDR3: CAIKDAYNEQFF
DNA: TGTGCCATTAAGGACGCCTACAATGAGCAGTTCTTC
length: 12
D: .
size: .
J: TRBJ2-1
V: TRBV19

CDR3: CASSFPGQGIIYGYTF
DNA: TGTGCCAGCAGCTTCCCGGGACAGGGTATCATCTATGGCTACACCTTC
length: 16
D: TRBD1
size: few
J: TRBJ1-2
V: TRBV25-1

CDR3: CASSPPMRVGETQYF
DNA: TGTGCCAGCTCACCACCAATGCGAGTAGGGGAGACCCAGTACTTC
length: 15
D: .
size: .
J: TRBJ2-5
V: TRBV18

CDR3: CAWRTSRGAPYNEQFF
DNA: TGTGCCTGGAGGACGAGCCGGGGGGCCCCCTACAATGAGCAGTTCTTC
length: 16
D: .
size: .
J: TRBJ2-1
V: TRBV30

CDR3: CAIGLGYNEQFF
DNA: TGTGCCATCGGACTTGGATACAATGAGCAGTTCTTC
length: 12
D: .
size: few
J: TRBJ2-1
V: TRBV28

CDR3: CASHPGPMELSF
DNA: TGTGCCAGCCACCCCGGACCCATGGAACTCTCCTTT
length: 12
D: .
size: few
J: TRBJ1-1
V: TRBV2

CDR3: CSVDTSNEQFF
DNA: TGCAGCGTTGATACATCAAATGAGCAGTTCTTC
length: 11
D: .
size: .
J: TRBJ2-1
V: TRBV29-1

CDR3: CASSDYYEQYF
DNA: TGTGCCAGCAGTGATTACTACGAGCAGTACTTC
length: 11
D: .
size: few
J: TRBJ2-7
V: TRBV2

CDR3: CASSLTQGGTDTQYF
DNA: TGCGCCAGCAGCTTGACCCAGGGCGGGACAGATACGCAGTATTTT
length: 15
D: .
size: .
J: TRBJ2-3
V: TRBV5-1

CDR3: CASSPENEASTDTQYF
DNA: TGTGCCAGCAGCCCCGAGAACGAGGCAAGCACAGATACGCAGTATTTT
length: 16
D: .
size: .
J: TRBJ2-3
V: TRBV14